Listed here is a single T cell receptor beta chain. The antigen is unknown. CDR3 length equals 15 residues. Trimming took off 1 base at V and 8 bases at J, with 17 bases between the two ends. Germline lookup yields CDR1 SGHAT and CDR2 FQDESV (reference sequence). Before sequencing took place, the ViraFEST assay used viral peptide pools to expand antigen-specific CD4+ T cells. The culture ran for roughly ten days before CD4+ T cells were isolated. Recipients of the vaccine had no prior SARS-CoV-2 infection and negative nucleocapsid antibodies. They grew 1.8 million or so PBMC in each well, adding approximately 10 IU/ml IL-2 and 10 ug/ml peptides. On day 3 and again on day 7, half the medium was replaced with IL-2 medium. Profiling relied on immunoSEQ multiplex PCR, and the TCRdb table lists in-frame clones only, not all of them. This sample has tens of thousands of clones, with approximately 80% found just once.

The data are from a study of vaccination effects on CD4 cells after COVID-19. Study results and caveats: Healthy vaccinees showed cross-reactivity with common cold coronaviruses in only 1 of 255 vaccine-induced clones. Marked contraction was observed in infection-induced and vaccine-induced clones late after vaccination.

J is TRBJ1-2 and V is TRBV11-1, with D unclear. Source: CD4+ T cells from PBMCs cultured with HCoV-NL63 spike peptides, taken before COVID-19 vaccination. This TCR was recovered from a human donor who received a COVID-19 vaccine. CDR3 bases: TGTGCCAGCAGCTTAGTCCCTTCCGATTATAGGGGCTACACCTTC. This encodes CASSLVPSDYRGYTF.